Shown below are 23 T cell receptor beta chains from a single sample sequenced in a study of T cells in Graves' hyperthyroidism and ophthalmopathy. Template material for amplifying TCR beta CDR3 regions consisted of RNA transcripts. The HTBI primer set drove a first-round RT-PCR of the TCR CDR3. A single record per CDR3 protein comes from TCRdb applying MiXCR to the multiplex PCR reads. The sample includes some 500,000 distinct CDR3 sequences, around 22% of them seen just once. Sequenced sample: blood. These TCRs come from a woman aged 30 to 39 with Graves' ophthalmopathy.

CDR3 DNA: TGTGCCAGCAGTGACGGGACAGGGGGATGTGGCTACACCTTC. Its protein is CASSDGTGGCGYTF. The J gene is TRBJ1-2, the V gene TRBV6-2 or TRBV6-3; 11 nucleotides match TRBD1. The CDR3 is 14 amino acids. V lost 5 bases and J lost 7; bases outside the gene matches: 6. Looked up from germline, CDR1 is MNHEY and CDR2 is SVGEGT.

V is TRBV27 and J is TRBJ2-3; 8 bases are shared with TRBD2. Per germline, CDR1 MNHEY and CDR2 SMNVEV (reference sequence). There are 15 residues in the CDR3. J gave up 2 bases and V 2 bases, and 3 bases lay outside the gene matches. For the CDR3, the DNA is TGTGCCAGCAGTTTAGGCGGGAGGCCCACAGATACGCAGTATTTT. Encoded protein: CASSLGGRPTDTQYF.

This clonotype was counted a few times. The chain employs TRBV27 and TRBJ1-5; D unclear. Per germline, CDR1 MNHEY and CDR2 SMNVEV (reference sequence). Trimming took off 6 bases at V and 0 bases at J, with 9 bases between the two ends. CDR3 length: 14 residues. The CDR3 sequence is CASSPEPSNQPQHF. The CDR3 nucleotides read TGTGCCAGCAGCCCGGAGCCTAGCAATCAGCCCCAGCATTTT.

On this clonotype: One end of the junction does not line up with germline, which may come from a read error. CDR3 coding DNA: TGTGCCAGCAGGCGGAGCGGGGGGGTTGGTGAGACCAAGTACTTC. Protein sequence: CASRRSGGVGETKYF. The chain is built from TRBV12-3 or TRBV12-4 and TRBJ2-5, with 10 bases aligning to TRBD2. The CDR3 covers 15 residues.

The V and J genes are TRBV4-1 and TRBJ2-5; 8 bases map to TRBD1. CDR1 and CDR2 from the germline V gene are MGHRA and YSYEKL. V gave up 2 bases and J gave up 0 bases; unmatched junction bases: 8. CDR3 length: 17 residues. Here the CDR3 DNA reads TGCGCCAGCAGCCAAAGACAGGGGAACCCTAACCAAGAGACCCAGTACTTC. Translated: CASSQRQGNPNQETQYF.

This clonotype was detected ten times or more. The chain carries TRBV12-3 or TRBV12-4 and TRBJ1-2, with D perhaps TRBD1 (5 bases). Deletions cut 7 bases from V and 7 bases from J, with 22 bases between. The CDR3 loop spans 15 amino acids. The CDR3 region is CASTLSRRDAGGYTF. As DNA, the CDR3 is TGTGCCAGCACCCTTTCCCGACGGGACGCTGGTGGCTACACCTTC.

The CDR3 nucleotides read TGTGCCAGCAGTTTGATCGCCAGACCCTATGGCTACACCTTC. The encoded protein is CASSLIARPYGYTF. The chain is built from TRBV12-3 or TRBV12-4 and TRBJ1-2, with D unclear. Trimming removed 3 bases from V and 4 bases from J, with 12 bases in between. The CDR3 totals 14 residues.

The V gene is TRBV5-6, the J gene TRBJ1-2; TRBD1 agrees at 12 bases. Germline lookup yields CDR1 SGHDT and CDR2 YYEEEE. V gave up 4 bases and J gave up 4 bases; unmatched junction bases: 17. The CDR3 loop spans 19 amino acids. The CDR3 nucleotides are TGTGCCAGCAGCCATTTGGCCGGGACAGGGGGCTGGGGAAGCTATGGCTACACCTTC. Translated: CASSHLAGTGGWGSYGYTF.

Many counts were recorded for this clonotype. The chain links TRBV13 to TRBJ2-7; D is tentatively TRBD1 or TRBD2 (5 bases each). Germline values: CDR1 PRHDT, CDR2 FYEKMQ (reference sequence). With 6 bases removed from V and 2 bases from J, the gap between germline ends came to 17 bases. The CDR3 runs 15 residues. The CDR3, as DNA: TGTGCCAGCAGTCAAGATCCCGGGACCGCCTACGAGCAGTACTTC. Residues: CASSQDPGTAYEQYF.

This clonotype occurred many times. The V call is TRBV5-1, the J call TRBJ1-1; D is perhaps TRBD1 (5 bases). The CDR3 extends over 15 amino acids. Per germline, CDR1 SGHRS and CDR2 YFSETQ. Trimming pared 2 bases from V and 1 base from J, leaving 12 bases between. CDR3 region: CASSLSDSWNTEAFF. The CDR3 bases are TGCGCCAGCAGCTTATCAGACAGTTGGAACACTGAAGCTTTCTTT.

The rearrangement joins TRBV6-1 to TRBJ1-5; D gene ambiguous. Germline values: CDR1 MNHNS, CDR2 SASEGT. The length of the CDR3 is 14 residues. V lost 2 bases and J 3 bases, leaving 8 bases between the germline ends. CDR3: CASSESGPNQPQHF. DNA for the CDR3: TGTGCCAGCAGTGAATCCGGCCCCAATCAGCCCCAGCATTTT.

This chain joins TRBV6-1 and TRBJ2-7; 7 bases are shared with TRBD1. The V segment lost 3 bases and the J segment 1 base; nucleotides outside the gene matches: 6. The CDR3 is made up of 15 amino acids. Germline V CDR1 and CDR2: MNHNS, SASEGT. Written as DNA, the CDR3 is TGTGCCAGCAGTGATCTCCAGGGGGAATCCTACGAGCAGTACTTC. Translating gives CASSDLQGESYEQYF.

This clonotype was seen repeatedly, ten times or more. The chain recombines TRBV6-1 with TRBJ2-5; D remains unclear. Germline V CDR1 and CDR2: MNHNS, SASEGT. Trimming removed 0 bases from V and 4 bases from J, with 12 bases in between. The CDR3 is made up of 15 amino acids. DNA of the CDR3: TGTGCCAGCAGTGAAGCTAGAACGTACCGAGAGACCCAGTACTTC. This codes for CASSEARTYRETQYF.

This clonotype occurred many times. The rearrangement joins TRBV29-1 to TRBJ2-5; tentative D call: TRBD2 (6 bases). The germline gives CDR1 SQVTM, CDR2 ANQGSEA. V dropped 0 bases and J dropped 4 bases, with 18 bases sitting between them. CDR3 length: 16 amino acids. The CDR3 DNA sequence: TGCAGCGTTGAAGATCAGAACGGGGGTTGGGGAGAGACCCAGTACTTC. Residues: CSVEDQNGGWGETQYF.

This clonotype was detected many times. The rearrangement uses TRBV18 and TRBJ1-3; 8 bases are shared with TRBD1. CDR1 is KGHSH, CDR2 LQKENI, per germline. J gave up 3 bases and V 2 bases, and 3 bases lay outside the gene matches. CDR3 size: 15 residues. The CDR3 DNA follows: TGTGCCAGCTCACCATCGACAGGGGATGGAAACACCATATATTTT. It specifies CASSPSTGDGNTIYF.

This clonotype was detected many times. The chain has TRBV15 and TRBJ1-1; D gene unclear. V was trimmed by 3 bases and J by 1 base, leaving 6 bases between them. The CDR3 length is 13 residues. Germline loops: CDR1 LNHNV, CDR2 YYDKDF (reference sequence). CDR3 protein: CATSRKRNTEAFF. In DNA form, the CDR3 reads TGTGCCACCAGCAGGAAGCGGAACACTGAAGCTTTCTTT.

The table lists this clonotype with many counts. The V call is TRBV28, the J call TRBJ2-7; 9 bases line up with TRBD2. V was clipped by 8 bases and J by 4 bases; unmatched bases: 15. The CDR3 covers 16 residues. CDR1 and CDR2 from the germline V gene are MDHEN and SYDVKM. CDR3 loop: CASLGTSLSFGYEQYF. CDR3 bases: TGTGCCAGCCTCGGGACTAGCCTTTCTTTTGGGTACGAGCAGTACTTC.

The chain is built from TRBV18 and TRBJ2-7; D may be TRBD1 (5 bases). The germline V gene has CDR1 KGHSH and CDR2 LQKENI. The CDR3 spans 14 residues. The germline V and J ends were trimmed by 3 bases and 3 bases, with 12 bases remaining between them. The CDR3 sequence: CASSPSGSVYEQYF. Here the CDR3 DNA reads TGTGCCAGCTCACCGTCAGGGTCCGTCTACGAGCAGTACTTC.

This clonotype was observed many times. The J gene is TRBJ2-5, the V gene TRBV28; D is possibly TRBD1 or TRBD2 (6 bases each). Looked up from germline, CDR1 is MDHEN and CDR2 is SYDVKM. The CDR3 has 14 amino acids. The ends were cut back, 7 bases at V and 5 bases at J, with 17 bases in the middle. The CDR3 region is CASKVPGARETQYF. CDR3 sequence (DNA): TGTGCCAGCAAGGTTCCGGGGGCCAGGGAGACCCAGTACTTC.

A remark on this clonotype: A junction end diverges from the germline sequence, so it may reflect a read error. J is TRBJ1-2 and V is TRBV20-1; unclear D gene. Germline CDR1 DFQATT, CDR2 SNEGSKA (reference sequence). CDR3 length equals 11 residues. CDR3: CSTFDPYGYTF. As DNA, the CDR3 is TGTAGTACTTTCGACCCGTATGGCTACACCTTC.

The chain links TRBV4-1 to TRBJ2-2; TRBD2 is a possible D gene (6 bases). CDR3 length: 17 amino acids. Trimming cost V 3 bases and J 5 bases, with 19 bases left between them. Germline assignment: CDR1 MGHRA and CDR2 YSYEKL. This CDR3 is CASSQGWAGLGTGELFF. CDR3 sequence (DNA): TGCGCCAGCAGCCAGGGATGGGCGGGGCTCGGTACCGGGGAGCTGTTTTTT.

Worth noting for this clonotype: Since the CDR3 does not end with the conserved phenylalanine or tryptophan, this likely comes from a read error. V usage is TRBV6-5 and J usage is TRBJ2-2; D is unresolved. V shed 0 bases and J shed 7 bases, with 9 bases lying between them. In germline, CDR1 is MNHEY, CDR2 SVGAGI. This CDR3 is 14 amino acids long. CDR3 sequence (DNA): TGTGCCAGCAGTTACTCGAAAGGGAACGGGGAGCTGTTTTTG. The encoded protein is CASSYSKGNGELFL.

The chain is built from TRBV2 and TRBJ1-5; D is possibly TRBD1 (5 bases). This CDR3 contains 13 residues. CDR1 and CDR2 (germline): SNHLY, FYNNEI. The V end lost 3 bases, the J end lost 6 bases, and 9 bases lay between the germline ends. CDR3 loop: CASSDPGRQPQHF. The CDR3 nucleotides are TGTGCCAGCAGTGACCCAGGGCGTCAGCCCCAGCATTTT.